The rows below give T cell receptor beta chains drawn from one sample of a study of T cells in Graves' hyperthyroidism and ophthalmopathy. TCRdb re-derived calls from the multiplex PCR reads in MiXCR, one entry per CDR3 protein. The sample lists about 510,000 distinct CDR3 sequences; approximately 15% were seen once. The sample was blood. The receptors were gathered from a middle-aged woman with Graves' hyperthyroidism. CDR3s include the opening cysteine and the closing phenylalanine or tryptophan. A D gene is named only where the DNA matches it firmly. Expanded clones get a size class; other rows say once, few or many, or leave the size out.

>-|TRBV28|TRBJ1-2|-
TGTGCCAGCAGTACATGGGACGGCTATGGCTACACCTTC
CASSTWDGYGYTF
>many|TRBV14|TRBJ1-1|TRBD1
TGTGCCAGCAGCGTTCAACAGGGGGTAGGCACTGAAGCTTTCTTT
CASSVQQGVGTEAFF
>many|TRBV7-6|TRBJ2-1|-
TGTGCCAGCAGCTTAGTAGGTGGCGCGACCAATGAGCAGTTCTTC
CASSLVGGATNEQFF
>few|TRBV15|TRBJ2-3|TRBD1
TGTGCCACCAGCAGAGATGGTTTGGACAGGGGAACAGATACGCAGTATTTT
CATSRDGLDRGTDTQYF
>-|TRBV29-1|TRBJ2-3|-
TGCAGCGTTGAAGTAGGTTCTAGCACAGATACGCAGTATTTT
CSVEVGSSTDTQYF
>many|TRBV7-3|TRBJ2-1|-
TGTGCCAGCAGCCTCACCGGGAATAATGAGCAGTTCTTC
CASSLTGNNEQFF
>-|TRBV7-2|TRBJ2-7|TRBD1
TGTGCCAGCAGCCAATCCCAGGGGGTGGGAGAGCAGTACTTC
CASSQSQGVGEQYF
>many|TRBV12-3/TRBV12-4|TRBJ2-1|TRBD2
TGTGCCAGCAGAAGGACTAGCGGGGACAATGAGCAGTTCTTC
CASRRTSGDNEQFF
>many|TRBV5-1|TRBJ1-1|TRBD1
TGCGCCAGCAGCTCCGGACAGGGCTCAATGAACACTGAAGCTTTCTTT
CASSSGQGSMNTEAFF
>-|TRBV20-1|TRBJ1-1|-
TGCAGTGCTAGAGATCCCTTAACGTCGGGGAACACTGAAGCTTTCTTT
CSARDPLTSGNTEAFF
>few|TRBV20-1|TRBJ2-7|-
TGCAGTGCTCGCAGGGTAGTTAGCTCCTACGAGCAGTACTTC
CSARRVVSSYEQYF
>few|TRBV15|TRBJ1-4|TRBD1
TGTGCCACCAGCAACGGACAGGGAGGAGAAAAACTGTTTTTT
CATSNGQGGEKLFF
>-|TRBV19|TRBJ2-5|-
TGTGCCAGTAGTATAGGGCTAAAAGAGACCCAGTACTTC
CASSIGLKETQYF
>many|TRBV6-1|TRBJ1-1|-
TGTGCCAGCAGTGAACCGGGCCCCTTCGAAGAAGCTTTCTTT
CASSEPGPFEEAFF
>-|TRBV2|TRBJ2-3|TRBD2
TGTGCCAGCAGTATAGCGGGAGCCTTAGATACGCAGTATTTT
CASSIAGALDTQYF
>many|TRBV2|TRBJ1-5|-
TGTGCCAGCAGTGAACAAGGGGTTAGCAATCAGCCCCAGCATTTT
CASSEQGVSNQPQHF
>-|TRBV19|TRBJ2-1|TRBD2
TGTGCCAGTAGTCCAGGACTAGCGGAGGGTAGTGAGCAGTTCTTC
CASSPGLAEGSEQFF
>-|TRBV4-1|TRBJ1-4|TRBD1
TGCGCCAGCAGCCACAGACAGGGGGGTGAAAAACTGTTTTTT
CASSHRQGGEKLFF
>many|TRBV28|TRBJ2-1|TRBD2
TGTGCCAGCAGTTTACCAGCTAGCGGGGGATACAATGAGCAGTTCTTC
CASSLPASGGYNEQFF
>many|TRBV20-1|TRBJ2-7|-
TGCAGTGCGGGCTTGGGAACCTACGAGCAGTACTTC
CSAGLGTYEQYF
>many|TRBV5-1|TRBJ2-7|-
TGCGCCAGCAGCTGGGAAGTAGACTACGAGCAGTACTTC
CASSWEVDYEQYF
>many|TRBV11-2|TRBJ2-7|TRBD2
TGTGCCAGCAGCGGGCTAGCGGGGGCCTACGAGCAGTACTTC
CASSGLAGAYEQYF
>many|TRBV10-2|TRBJ2-2|-
TGCGCCAGCAGTGATGGACCGGACACCGGGGAGCTGTTTTTT
CASSDGPDTGELFF
>few|TRBV20-1|TRBJ1-5|-
TGCAGTGCTAGAAAGGAAGTCAATCAGCCCCAGCATTTT
CSARKEVNQPQHF
>-|TRBV6-1|TRBJ1-4|-
TGTGCCAGCAGTGAAGCGGACCGCGAAAAACTGTTTTTT
CASSEADREKLFF
>many|TRBV2|TRBJ1-1|-
TGTGCAAGCGGGCAGAACACTGAAGCTTTCTTT
CASGQNTEAFF
>few|TRBV27|TRBJ2-3|-
TGTGCCAGCAGTTTATCCGCGACTGTCACAGATACGCAGTATTTT
CASSLSATVTDTQYF
>-|TRBV20-1|TRBJ2-1|-
TGCAGTGCATTTGGACCAAATGCTCACAATGAGCAGTTCTTC
CSAFGPNAHNEQFF
>-|TRBV29-1|TRBJ2-1|TRBD2
TGCAGCGTACCGGGACTAGCCTCCTACAATGAGCAGTTCTTC
CSVPGLASYNEQFF
>many|TRBV6-2/TRBV6-3|TRBJ2-7|-
TGTGCCAGCAGTTATGGAAATTCGCACGAGCAGTACTTC
CASSYGNSHEQYF
>many|TRBV5-1|TRBJ2-7|-
TGCGCCAGCAGCTTGAAGGCAGACTACGAGCAGTACTTC
CASSLKADYEQYF
>many|TRBV3-1|TRBJ1-4|-
TGTGCCAGCAGCTCCGGGACGGTTAATGAAAAACTGTTTTTT
CASSSGTVNEKLFF
>-|TRBV9|TRBJ2-1|-
TGTGCCAGCAGCGTAGGGCAGGAGTACTACAATGAGCAGTTCTTC
CASSVGQEYYNEQFF
>many|TRBV27|TRBJ2-3|-
TGTGCCAGCAGTTTATCAGCGGGCCTTACAGATACGCAGTATTTT
CASSLSAGLTDTQYF
>many|TRBV19|TRBJ2-1|-
TGTGCCAGTAGTATAGTCGGACAGAATTTCCCCAATGAGCAGTTCTTC
CASSIVGQNFPNEQFF
>many|TRBV6-2/TRBV6-3|TRBJ2-1|-
TGTGCCAGCAGACTATACTCAGGCTACAATGAGCAGTTCTTC
CASRLYSGYNEQFF
>-|TRBV7-9|TRBJ1-5|-
TGTGCCAGCAGCGGACGAGATAGCAATCAGCCCCAGCATTTT
CASSGRDSNQPQHF
>many|TRBV11-2|TRBJ2-2|-
TGTGCCAGCAGCTTAGCAACCGGGGAGCTGTTTTTT
CASSLATGELFF
>few|TRBV4-2|TRBJ2-3|TRBD2
TGTGCCAGCAGCCAAGAAGGTAGCGGGAGTGCAGATACGCAGTATTTT
CASSQEGSGSADTQYF
>-|TRBV27|TRBJ2-2|-
TGTGCCAGCAGTTTATATCCGGAGGGCACCGGGGAGCTGTTTTTT
CASSLYPEGTGELFF
>many|TRBV7-9|TRBJ2-2|-
TGTGCCAGCAGCTCCTCGCGGGAGAACACCGGGGAGCTGTTTTTT
CASSSSRENTGELFF
>-|TRBV4-2|TRBJ2-3|-
TGTGCCAGCAGCGAAAGACCCCCGGGAGTAAGCACAGATACGCAGTATTTT
CASSERPPGVSTDTQYF
>many|TRBV11-3|TRBJ2-7|-
TGTGCCAGCAGCCAAAATGGTTACGGGTCCTACGAGCAGTACTTC
CASSQNGYGSYEQYF